This is a list of T cell receptor beta chains from one sample in a study of T cell changes during pregnancy in multiple sclerosis. Assay: immunoSEQ multiplex PCR; the TCRdb copy retains only in-frame clones and omits some. The top ten clones hold around 0.38% of a sample with 45,000 to 50,000 clones, 85% to 95% of them seen once. Sequences were derived from CD4+ T cells from peripheral blood mononuclear cells, sampled in the second trimester of pregnancy. The receptors come from a female donor in good health, enrolled as a control in a pregnancy study. CDR3s include the opening cysteine and the closing phenylalanine or tryptophan. D genes are given only for firm matches. Some rows have no size entry. The others give once, few or many, or a class for an expanded clone.

V,D,J,size,DNA,CDR3
TRBV19,TRBD1,TRBJ1-1,once,TGTGCCAGTAGTATTCAGGGGGTGAACACTGAAGCTTTCTTT,CASSIQGVNTEAFF
TRBV6-5,.,TRBJ1-2,.,TGTGCCAGCAGTCGGGGGGGCACCTTTAACTATGGCTACACCTTC,CASSRGGTFNYGYTF
TRBV11-3,.,TRBJ2-4,.,TGTGCCAGCAGCTTCATGTCGAGAATGGAGGTGATAGCCAAAAACATTCAGTACTTC,CASSFMSRMEVIAKNIQYF
TRBV15,.,TRBJ1-4,.,TGTGCCACCAGCAGAGTAGAGACCGGGGGGGAAAAACTGTTTTTT,CATSRVETGGEKLFF
TRBV7-2,.,TRBJ1-4,.,TGTGCCAGCAGCTTAGCACAGTCAACTAATGAAAAACTGTTTTTT,CASSLAQSTNEKLFF
TRBV5-6,TRBD1,TRBJ1-1,.,TGTGCCAGCAGCCCGGACAGGGCGGTCACTGAAGCTTTCTTT,CASSPDRAVTEAFF
TRBV7-2,.,TRBJ2-3,.,TGTGCCAGCAGCTTAGACTTGTTGCTAGCGCAAAGAGATACGCAGTATTTT,CASSLDLLLAQRDTQYF
TRBV7-7,.,TRBJ2-2,.,TGTGCCAGCAGCCCCCGAGGTAGTCCTAACACCGGGGAGCTGTTTTTT,CASSPRGSPNTGELFF
TRBV7-3,TRBD1,TRBJ1-1,.,TGTGCCAGCAGCCCCAGTACAGGGGTCGGAACTGAAGCTTTCTTT,CASSPSTGVGTEAFF
TRBV6-6,.,TRBJ2-1,.,TGTGCCAGCAGCCCCGCCGGGGGCGGGGGAGAGCAGTTCTTC,CASSPAGGGGEQFF
TRBV11-2,.,TRBJ1-2,.,TGTGCCAGCAGCTTAGTAACCTACCCGGCCTTC,CASSLVTYPAF
TRBV4-3,.,TRBJ1-2,.,TGCGCCAGCAGCCAAGGGGGACTTAGCGGTCCGGGTGGCTACACCTTC,CASSQGGLSGPGGYTF
TRBV9,.,TRBJ1-6,.,TGTGCCAGCAGTACAGCGGGGAACAATTCACCCCTCCACTTT,CASSTAGNNSPLHF
TRBV7-8,TRBD1,TRBJ2-7,.,TGTGCCAGCAGCGGAAACAGGGGCGCGGGCTACGAGCAGTACTTC,CASSGNRGAGYEQYF
TRBV29-1,TRBD2,TRBJ2-5,.,TGCAGCGTTGATAGGGCGGGGGGGGGAGAGACCCAGTACTTC,CSVDRAGGGETQYF
TRBV6-6,.,TRBJ1-5,once,TGTGCCAGCAGTTACTCTATTAGCAATCAGCCCCAGCATTTT,CASSYSISNQPQHF
TRBV6-5,.,TRBJ2-2,.,TGTGCCAGCAGTAAAGGGGCACCAAACACCGGGGAGCTGTTTTTT,CASSKGAPNTGELFF
TRBV6-1,.,TRBJ2-2,.,TGTGCCAGCAGTGAAGGAGGTGGGAGAACCGGGGAGCTGTTTTTT,CASSEGGGRTGELFF
TRBV30,.,TRBJ1-2,.,TGTGCCTGGGGGCTGGGAGGGTGGGACTATGGCTACACCTTC,CAWGLGGWDYGYTF
TRBV15,.,TRBJ1-2,once,TGTGCCACCAGCAGAGCTCTGTCTGTCTATGGCTACACCTTC,CATSRALSVYGYTF
TRBV13,.,TRBJ1-1,.,TGTGCCAGCAGCCCTCGTAGCACTGAAGCTTTCTTT,CASSPRSTEAFF
TRBV29-1,.,TRBJ1-4,.,TGCAGCGTTCCCCAGGATGCCGGGGGAGGTGAAAAACTGTTTTTT,CSVPQDAGGGEKLFF
TRBV10-2,.,TRBJ2-3,.,TGCGCCATCCGCCCTCCGGGACGGGGGGCCGGAGATACGCAGTATTTT,CAIRPPGRGAGDTQYF
TRBV29-1,.,TRBJ2-5,.,TGCAGCGCCGGACAGTTAGAAGAGACCCAGTACTTC,CSAGQLEETQYF
TRBV9,.,TRBJ1-1,.,TGTGCCAGCACCTCTTTGGCAGGGGCTATGAACACTGAAGCTTTCTTT,CASTSLAGAMNTEAFF
TRBV18,.,TRBJ2-1,.,TGTGCCAGCTCGCCTCTACAGACGGCAGGGCAGTTCTTC,CASSPLQTAGQFF
TRBV2,.,TRBJ2-5,once,TGTGCCAGCAGTGAAGGGCAGGGGCCATGGGAGACCCAGTACTTC,CASSEGQGPWETQYF
TRBV5-1,TRBD1,TRBJ1-2,.,TGCGCCAGCAGCGGAACAGACAGGGTGGGTGGCTACACCTTC,CASSGTDRVGGYTF
TRBV27,TRBD1,TRBJ1-1,.,TGTGCCAGCAGTTCCAACCAGGGCAGGGGGCGATCTGAAGCTTTCTTT,CASSSNQGRGRSEAFF
TRBV23-1,TRBD1,TRBJ1-1,.,TGCGCCAGCAGTCGACAGGGGAACACTGAAGCTTTCTTT,CASSRQGNTEAFF
TRBV7-2,.,TRBJ1-2,.,TGTGCCAGCAGCCCCGGAGGGATCTATGGCTACACCTTC,CASSPGGIYGYTF
TRBV5-1,.,TRBJ2-3,.,TGCGCCAGCAGCCGGATCATGGCGGGGGCCCTCACAGATACGCAGTATTTT,CASSRIMAGALTDTQYF
TRBV4-2,TRBD2,TRBJ2-2,.,TGTGCCAGCAGCCAAGATAGGGTAGCGGGGGCCATGTTCGGGGAGCTGTTTTTT,CASSQDRVAGAMFGELFF
TRBV5-6,.,TRBJ2-1,once,TGTGCCAGCAGCTTGACCGGGTACAATGAGCAGTTCTTC,CASSLTGYNEQFF
TRBV7-6,.,TRBJ2-3,.,TGTGCCAGCAGCAAAATCAGTATCTCGGCGGCTAGCCTCCTCACAGATACGCAGTATTTT,CASSKISISAASLLTDTQYF
TRBV4-1,.,TRBJ1-3,.,TGCGCCACTAAACTCGGGGTCTTCTCTGGAAACACCATATATTTT,CATKLGVFSGNTIYF
TRBV29-1,TRBD1,TRBJ1-3,.,TGCAGCGTTGCCGGGACAGCTGGAAACACCATATATTTT,CSVAGTAGNTIYF
TRBV7-8,TRBD2,TRBJ2-4,.,TGTGCCAGCAGCCAAAGCGGGGGGTGGGCCAAAAACATTCAGTACTTC,CASSQSGGWAKNIQYF
TRBV27,TRBD1,TRBJ1-5,.,TGTGCCAGCAGTTTAGGGACAGGGGGGAATCAGCCCCAGCATTTT,CASSLGTGGNQPQHF
TRBV30,TRBD1,TRBJ1-4,.,TGTGCCTGGAGTGTACAGGGGGCTCGGGAAAAACTGTTTTTT,CAWSVQGAREKLFF
TRBV10-3,.,TRBJ1-3,.,TGTGCCATAGGACTTCTCGAAGGAAACACCATATATTTT,CAIGLLEGNTIYF